This TCR beta chain was sequenced during a study of blood T cell repertoires in COVID-19. The overall study: From T cells, B-cell-depleted T cells, or PBMCs came the material, which was cDNA or gDNA.

CDR1 and CDR2 from the germline V gene are SEHNR and FQNEAQ (reference sequence). The CDR3 has 16 residues. V was pared by 5 bases and J by 5 bases, with 9 bases of the junction left unmatched. TCRdb's copy holds only in-frame clones and misses some; the assay was immunoSEQ multiplex PCR. The data show under 300,000 clones, with roughly 90% seen just once and approximately 6.2% held by the top ten. Sequencing input: peripheral blood. The sequence was collected from a man aged 55 to 70 with acute or convalescent COVID-19. The chain couples TRBV7-9 to TRBJ2-5, with 12 bases aligning to TRBD2. CDR3 nucleotide sequence: TGTGCCAGCAGCACCGCGACTAGCGGGGGCGGGGAGACCCAGTACTTC. Translating it yields CASSTATSGGGETQYF.